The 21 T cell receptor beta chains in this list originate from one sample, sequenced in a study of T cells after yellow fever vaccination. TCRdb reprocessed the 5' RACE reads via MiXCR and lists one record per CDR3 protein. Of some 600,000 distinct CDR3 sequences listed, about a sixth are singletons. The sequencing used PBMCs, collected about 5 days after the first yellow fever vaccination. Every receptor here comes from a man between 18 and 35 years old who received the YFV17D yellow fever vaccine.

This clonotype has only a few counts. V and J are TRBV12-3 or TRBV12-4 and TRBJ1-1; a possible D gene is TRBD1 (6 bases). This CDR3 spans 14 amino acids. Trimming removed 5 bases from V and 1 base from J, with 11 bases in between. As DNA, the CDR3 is TGTGCCAGCAGTAGGACAGAGAAGAACACTGAAGCTTTCTTT. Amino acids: CASSRTEKNTEAFF.

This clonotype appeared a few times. CDR3 bases: TGTGCCAGCAGCCCGGGACAGGGGGTAGTGGAGACCCAGTACTTC. Translated: CASSPGQGVVETQYF. The V gene is TRBV11-3, the J gene TRBJ2-5; 11 bases line up with TRBD1. In germline, CDR1 is SGHNT, CDR2 YENEEA. V was pared by 5 bases and J by 5 bases, with 7 bases of the junction left unmatched. This CDR3 spans 15 amino acids. Looking up the rest from reference TRBV11-3 and TRBJ2-5 gives the full variable domain: EAGVVQSPRYKIIEKKQPVAFWCNPISGHNTLYWYLQNLGQGPELLIRYENEEAVDDSQLPKDRFSAERLKGVDSTLKIQPAELGDSAVYLCASSPGQGVVETQYFGPGTRLLVL.

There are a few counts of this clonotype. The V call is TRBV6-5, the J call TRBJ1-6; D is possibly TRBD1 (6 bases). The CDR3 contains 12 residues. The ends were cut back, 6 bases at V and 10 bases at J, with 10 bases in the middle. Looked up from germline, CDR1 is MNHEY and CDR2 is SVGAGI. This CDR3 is CASSQGLSPLHF. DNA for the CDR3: TGTGCCAGCAGCCAGGGGTTATCACCCCTCCACTTT.

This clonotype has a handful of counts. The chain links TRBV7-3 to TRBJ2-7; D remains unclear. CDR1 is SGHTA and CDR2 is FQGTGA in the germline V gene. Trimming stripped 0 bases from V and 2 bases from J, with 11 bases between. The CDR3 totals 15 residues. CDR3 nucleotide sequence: TGTGCCAGCAGCTTAACAGGGTTAAGAACCTACGAGCAGTACTTC. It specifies CASSLTGLRTYEQYF.

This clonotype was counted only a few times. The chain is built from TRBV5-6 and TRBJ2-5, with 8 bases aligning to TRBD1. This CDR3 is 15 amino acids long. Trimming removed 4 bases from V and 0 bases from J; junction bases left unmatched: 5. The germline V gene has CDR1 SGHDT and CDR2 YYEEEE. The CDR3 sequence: CASSGGQGYQETQYF. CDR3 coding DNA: TGTGCCAGCAGCGGCGGACAGGGCTACCAAGAGACCCAGTACTTC.

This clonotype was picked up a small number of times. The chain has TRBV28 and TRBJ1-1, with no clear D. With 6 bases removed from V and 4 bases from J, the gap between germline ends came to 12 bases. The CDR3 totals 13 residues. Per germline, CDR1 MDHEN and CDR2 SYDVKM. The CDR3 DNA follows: TGTGCCAGCAGCCCGAAGGGAGGCACTGAAGCTTTCTTT. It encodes CASSPKGGTEAFF.

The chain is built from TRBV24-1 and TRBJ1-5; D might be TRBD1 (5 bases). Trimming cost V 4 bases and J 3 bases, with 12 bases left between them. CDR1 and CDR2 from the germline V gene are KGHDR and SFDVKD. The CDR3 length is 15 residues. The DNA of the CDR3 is TGTGCCACCAGTGACGGGACGGTTTACAATCAGCCCCAGCATTTT. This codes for CATSDGTVYNQPQHF.

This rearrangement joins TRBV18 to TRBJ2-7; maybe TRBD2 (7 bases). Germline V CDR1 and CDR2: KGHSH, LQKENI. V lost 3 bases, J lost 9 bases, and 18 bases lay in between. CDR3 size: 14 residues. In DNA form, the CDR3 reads TGTGCCAGCTCACCCTCCGGACGGCGGGGGCGGCAGTACGTC. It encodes CASSPSGRRGRQYV.

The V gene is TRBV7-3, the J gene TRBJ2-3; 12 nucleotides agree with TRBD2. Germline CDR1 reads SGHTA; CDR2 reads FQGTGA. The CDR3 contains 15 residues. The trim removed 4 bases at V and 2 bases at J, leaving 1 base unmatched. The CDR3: CASSWTSGITDTQYF. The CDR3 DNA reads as TGTGCCAGCAGCTGGACTAGCGGGATCACAGATACGCAGTATTTT.

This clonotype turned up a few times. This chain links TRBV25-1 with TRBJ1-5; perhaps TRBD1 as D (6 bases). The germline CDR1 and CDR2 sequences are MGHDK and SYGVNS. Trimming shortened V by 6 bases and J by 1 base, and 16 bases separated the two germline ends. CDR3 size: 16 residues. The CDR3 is CASSGEGHLSNQPQHF. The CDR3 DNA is TGTGCCAGCAGCGGGGAGGGACACTTGAGCAATCAGCCCCAGCATTTT.

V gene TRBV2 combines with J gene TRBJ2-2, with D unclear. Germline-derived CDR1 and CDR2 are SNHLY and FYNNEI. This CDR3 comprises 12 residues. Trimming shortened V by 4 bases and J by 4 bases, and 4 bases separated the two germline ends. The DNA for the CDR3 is TGTGCCAGCAGTGTTCTCACCGGGGAGCTGTTTTTT. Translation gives CASSVLTGELFF. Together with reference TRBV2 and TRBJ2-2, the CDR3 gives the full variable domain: EPEVTQTPSHQVTQMGQEVILRCVPISNHLYFYWYRQILGQKVEFLVSFYNNEISEKSEIFDDQFSVERPDGSNFTLKIRSTKLEDSAMYFCASSVLTGELFFGEGSRLTVL.

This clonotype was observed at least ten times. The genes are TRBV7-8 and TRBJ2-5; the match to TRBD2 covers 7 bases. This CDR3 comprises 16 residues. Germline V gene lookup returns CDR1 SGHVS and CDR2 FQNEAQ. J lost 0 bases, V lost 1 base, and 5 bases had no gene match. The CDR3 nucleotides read TGTGCCAGCAGCTTAGGGGTGGGGGGGTACCAAGAGACCCAGTACTTC. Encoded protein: CASSLGVGGYQETQYF.

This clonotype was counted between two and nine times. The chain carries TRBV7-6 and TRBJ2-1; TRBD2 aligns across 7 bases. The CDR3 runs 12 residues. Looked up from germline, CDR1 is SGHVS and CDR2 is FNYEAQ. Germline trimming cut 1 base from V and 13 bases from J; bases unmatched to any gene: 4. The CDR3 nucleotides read TGTGCCAGCAGCTTAGGGGCGGGGGATCAGTTCTTC. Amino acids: CASSLGAGDQFF.

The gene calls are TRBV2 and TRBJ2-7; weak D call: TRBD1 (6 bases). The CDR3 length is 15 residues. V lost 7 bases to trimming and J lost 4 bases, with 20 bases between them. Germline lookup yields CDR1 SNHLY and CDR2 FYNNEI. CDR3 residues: CASTPKGVMGYEQYF. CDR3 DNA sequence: TGTGCCAGCACCCCCAAGGGGGTCATGGGTTACGAGCAGTACTTC.

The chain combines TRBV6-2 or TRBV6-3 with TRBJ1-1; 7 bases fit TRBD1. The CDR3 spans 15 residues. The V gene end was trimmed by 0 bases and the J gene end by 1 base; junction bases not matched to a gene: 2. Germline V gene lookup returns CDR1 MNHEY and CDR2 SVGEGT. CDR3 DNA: TGTGCCAGCAGTTACTCGAGGGGGCGGAACACTGAAGCTTTCTTT. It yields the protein CASSYSRGRNTEAFF.

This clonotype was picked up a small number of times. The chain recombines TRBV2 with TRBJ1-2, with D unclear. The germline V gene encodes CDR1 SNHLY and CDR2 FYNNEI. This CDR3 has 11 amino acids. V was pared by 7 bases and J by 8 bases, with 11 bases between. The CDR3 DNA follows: TGTGCCAGCACCCCCGGGTACGGCTACACCTTC. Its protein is CASTPGYGYTF.

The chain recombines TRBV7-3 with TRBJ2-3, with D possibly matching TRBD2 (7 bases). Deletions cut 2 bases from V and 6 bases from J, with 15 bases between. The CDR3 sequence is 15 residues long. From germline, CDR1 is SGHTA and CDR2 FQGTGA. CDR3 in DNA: TGTGCCAGCAGCTTAGCGGGGGCCGATTTCGATACGCAGTATTTT. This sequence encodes CASSLAGADFDTQYF.

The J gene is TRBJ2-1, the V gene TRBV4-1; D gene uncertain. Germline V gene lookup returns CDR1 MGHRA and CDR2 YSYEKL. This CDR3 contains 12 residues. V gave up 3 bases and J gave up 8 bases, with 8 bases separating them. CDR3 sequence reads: CASSQAGYEQFF. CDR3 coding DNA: TGCGCCAGCAGCCAGGCCGGATATGAGCAGTTCTTC.

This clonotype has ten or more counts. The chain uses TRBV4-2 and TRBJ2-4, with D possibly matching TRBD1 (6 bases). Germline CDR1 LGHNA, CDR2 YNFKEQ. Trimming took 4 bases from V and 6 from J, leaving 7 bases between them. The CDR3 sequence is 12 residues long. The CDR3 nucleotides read TGTGCCAGCAGCCTGGACAGAAACATTCAGTACTTC. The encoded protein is CASSLDRNIQYF.

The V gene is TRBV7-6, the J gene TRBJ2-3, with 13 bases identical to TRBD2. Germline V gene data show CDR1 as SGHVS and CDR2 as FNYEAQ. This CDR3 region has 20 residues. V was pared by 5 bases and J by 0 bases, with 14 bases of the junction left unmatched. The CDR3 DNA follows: TGTGCCAGCAGCCAACTAGCGGGGGGGCGCATCAGCTGGAGCACAGATACGCAGTATTTT. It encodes CASSQLAGGRISWSTDTQYF.

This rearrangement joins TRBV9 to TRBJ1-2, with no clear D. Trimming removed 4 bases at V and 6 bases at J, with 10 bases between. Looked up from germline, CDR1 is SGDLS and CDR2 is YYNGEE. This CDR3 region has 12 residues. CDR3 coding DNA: TGTGCCAGCAGCCCCGGGTTGGATGGCTACACCTTC. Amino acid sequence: CASSPGLDGYTF.